The rows below give T cell receptor beta chains drawn from one sample of a study of PD-1 blockade in classical Hodgkin lymphoma. Clones were sequenced by immunoSEQ multiplex PCR, and TCRdb holds only the in-frame ones, with some missing. The repertoire holds tens of thousands of clones, with around 67% as singletons. This sample comprised peripheral blood mononuclear cells (PBMCs), obtained before the second cycle of nivolumab. Source of these receptors: a human donor with classical Hodgkin lymphoma. The CDR3 runs from the conserved cysteine through the conserved F or W. Fields, in order: J gene, clone size, D gene, V gene, CDR3 protein, CDR3 DNA. The D gene is left open where the match is weak. Not all rows give a size; the values are once, few, many and, for expanded clones, a class.

J gene: TRBJ1-2
clone size: -
D gene: -
V gene: TRBV7-8
CDR3 protein: CASSLAVQVRDGYTF
CDR3 DNA: TGTGCCAGCAGCTTAGCGGTCCAGGTCCGGGATGGCTACACCTTC

J gene: TRBJ1-2
clone size: once
D gene: TRBD1
V gene: TRBV9
CDR3 protein: CASRSRDSSATNYGYTF
CDR3 DNA: TGTGCCAGCAGGAGCCGGGACAGCAGCGCTACTAACTATGGCTACACCTTC

J gene: TRBJ2-5
clone size: -
D gene: -
V gene: TRBV5-3
CDR3 protein: CARSLDDRGGSPRTQYF
CDR3 DNA: TGTGCCAGAAGCTTGGACGATAGGGGGGGAAGCCCAAGGACCCAGTACTTC

J gene: TRBJ2-1
clone size: once
D gene: TRBD2
V gene: TRBV7-9
CDR3 protein: CASSLYASGSYNEQFF
CDR3 DNA: TGTGCCAGCAGCTTATATGCTAGCGGGTCCTACAATGAGCAGTTCTTC

J gene: TRBJ1-5
clone size: few
D gene: TRBD1
V gene: TRBV11-2
CDR3 protein: CASSLGTGGRQPQHF
CDR3 DNA: TGTGCCAGCAGCTTAGGGACAGGGGGCCGACAGCCCCAGCATTTT

J gene: TRBJ2-3
clone size: -
D gene: -
V gene: TRBV2
CDR3 protein: CASFQDATDTQYF
CDR3 DNA: TGTGCCAGCTTCCAGGACGCGACAGATACGCAGTATTTT

J gene: TRBJ2-1
clone size: -
D gene: -
V gene: TRBV27
CDR3 protein: CASSEVGTYNEQFF
CDR3 DNA: TGTGCCAGCAGTGAGGTGGGTACATACAATGAGCAGTTCTTC

J gene: TRBJ1-5
clone size: -
D gene: -
V gene: TRBV7-7
CDR3 protein: CASSLDGRQPQHF
CDR3 DNA: TGTGCTAGCAGCTTAGATGGGAGGCAGCCCCAGCATTTT

J gene: TRBJ1-1
clone size: -
D gene: -
V gene: TRBV11-2
CDR3 protein: CASSLEWGKQNTEAFF
CDR3 DNA: TGTGCCAGCAGCTTAGAGTGGGGGAAACAGAACACTGAAGCTTTCTTT

J gene: TRBJ2-5
clone size: -
D gene: TRBD2
V gene: TRBV4-1
CDR3 protein: CASSASGAQETQYF
CDR3 DNA: TGCGCCAGCAGCGCTAGCGGGGCCCAAGAGACCCAGTACTTC

J gene: TRBJ2-4
clone size: few
D gene: TRBD1
V gene: TRBV30
CDR3 protein: CAWSATGSVNIQYF
CDR3 DNA: TGTGCCTGGAGTGCGACAGGGAGCGTGAACATTCAGTACTTC

J gene: TRBJ1-2
clone size: few
D gene: -
V gene: TRBV29-1
CDR3 protein: CSVESRGRYGYTF
CDR3 DNA: TGCAGCGTTGAGTCGCGGGGTAGATATGGCTACACCTTC

J gene: TRBJ2-7
clone size: -
D gene: TRBD1
V gene: TRBV7-2
CDR3 protein: CASSFDRGNEQYF
CDR3 DNA: TGTGCCAGCAGCTTCGACAGGGGCAACGAGCAGTACTTC

J gene: TRBJ2-3
clone size: -
D gene: -
V gene: TRBV7-8
CDR3 protein: CASGRQGTDTQYF
CDR3 DNA: TGTGCCAGCGGTAGACAGGGCACAGATACGCAGTATTTT

J gene: TRBJ1-3
clone size: few
D gene: -
V gene: TRBV5-1
CDR3 protein: CASSDGNTIYF
CDR3 DNA: TGCGCCAGCAGCGACGGAAACACCATATATTTT

J gene: TRBJ2-5
clone size: few
D gene: -
V gene: TRBV28
CDR3 protein: CASSFGSRPETQYF
CDR3 DNA: TGTGCCAGCAGTTTTGGAAGTAGGCCAGAGACCCAGTACTTC

J gene: TRBJ1-4
clone size: few
D gene: TRBD1
V gene: TRBV19
CDR3 protein: CASSSNRDRFNEKLFF
CDR3 DNA: TGTGCCAGTAGTAGTAACCGGGACAGGTTTAATGAAAAACTGTTTTTT

J gene: TRBJ1-4
clone size: -
D gene: -
V gene: TRBV18
CDR3 protein: CASSRGRNEKLFF
CDR3 DNA: TGTGCCAGCTCACGGGGGCGCAATGAAAAACTGTTTTTT

J gene: TRBJ1-2
clone size: -
D gene: -
V gene: TRBV18
CDR3 protein: CASSTTGRGGGYTF
CDR3 DNA: TGTGCCAGCTCAACTACAGGACGTGGTGGTGGCTACACCTTC

J gene: TRBJ1-1
clone size: -
D gene: -
V gene: TRBV4-2
CDR3 protein: CASSQDGQGTMNTEAFF
CDR3 DNA: TGTGCCAGCAGCCAAGATGGTCAGGGAACCATGAACACTGAAGCTTTCTTT

J gene: TRBJ1-3
clone size: -
D gene: -
V gene: TRBV5-1
CDR3 protein: CASSLAGGSPSGNTIYF
CDR3 DNA: TGCGCCAGCAGCTTGGCCGGGGGGTCACCCTCTGGAAACACCATATATTTT

J gene: TRBJ2-4
clone size: -
D gene: TRBD2
V gene: TRBV28
CDR3 protein: CASSSPLAGFKNIQYF
CDR3 DNA: TGTGCCAGCAGTTCACCCCTAGCGGGGTTCAAAAACATTCAGTACTTC

J gene: TRBJ1-2
clone size: -
D gene: TRBD1
V gene: TRBV10-3
CDR3 protein: CAIPGGSANYGYTF
CDR3 DNA: TGTGCCATCCCAGGGGGCTCAGCGAACTATGGCTACACCTTC

J gene: TRBJ2-5
clone size: few
D gene: TRBD2
V gene: TRBV6-1
CDR3 protein: CASSAETSGEETQYF
CDR3 DNA: TGTGCCAGCAGTGCCGAGACTAGCGGGGAAGAGACCCAGTACTTC

J gene: TRBJ1-1
clone size: -
D gene: TRBD1
V gene: TRBV6-1
CDR3 protein: CASSEKGTAEAFF
CDR3 DNA: TGTGCCAGCAGTGAAAAGGGGACAGCTGAAGCTTTCTTT

J gene: TRBJ2-3
clone size: -
D gene: TRBD2
V gene: TRBV5-1
CDR3 protein: CASSLGPSGGADTQYF
CDR3 DNA: TGCGCCAGCAGCTTGGGTCCTAGCGGGGGAGCAGATACGCAGTATTTT

J gene: TRBJ2-3
clone size: -
D gene: -
V gene: TRBV7-3
CDR3 protein: CASSLTRGPVDTQYF
CDR3 DNA: TGTGCCAGCAGCTTAACGCGGGGGCCCGTAGATACGCAGTATTTT

J gene: TRBJ2-1
clone size: few
D gene: TRBD2
V gene: TRBV2
CDR3 protein: CASSETSGVGHEQFF
CDR3 DNA: TGTGCCAGCAGTGAAACTAGCGGGGTAGGCCATGAGCAGTTCTTC

J gene: TRBJ2-2
clone size: once
D gene: TRBD1
V gene: TRBV5-1
CDR3 protein: CASSTRTGFVDRELFF
CDR3 DNA: TGCGCCAGCAGCACCCGGACAGGGTTTGTCGACAGGGAGCTGTTTTTT

J gene: TRBJ2-7
clone size: -
D gene: -
V gene: TRBV6-1
CDR3 protein: CASSEGQGLVYEQYF
CDR3 DNA: TGTGCCAGCAGTGAGGGTCAGGGATTGGTTTACGAGCAGTACTTC

J gene: TRBJ2-7
clone size: -
D gene: TRBD1
V gene: TRBV28
CDR3 protein: CASSSGQAYYEQYF
CDR3 DNA: TGTGCCAGCAGTTCGGGACAGGCGTACTACGAGCAGTACTTC

J gene: TRBJ2-1
clone size: few
D gene: -
V gene: TRBV27
CDR3 protein: CASSLHFGLSYNEQFF
CDR3 DNA: TGTGCCAGCAGTTTACATTTTGGACTAAGTTACAATGAGCAGTTCTTC

J gene: TRBJ2-1
clone size: -
D gene: TRBD2
V gene: TRBV5-5
CDR3 protein: CASSFSGGAGNEQFF
CDR3 DNA: TGTGCCAGCAGCTTTAGCGGGGGGGCCGGAAATGAGCAGTTCTTC

J gene: TRBJ1-2
clone size: -
D gene: -
V gene: TRBV27
CDR3 protein: CASSSWVGQSYGYTF
CDR3 DNA: TGTGCCAGCAGTTCGTGGGTTGGACAGAGTTATGGCTACACCTTC

J gene: TRBJ2-1
clone size: -
D gene: -
V gene: TRBV6-6
CDR3 protein: CASSYQMNNEQFF
CDR3 DNA: TGTGCCAGCAGTTACCAAATGAACAATGAGCAGTTCTTC

J gene: TRBJ1-5
clone size: -
D gene: -
V gene: TRBV30
CDR3 protein: CAWSLGQGGPYSNQPQHF
CDR3 DNA: TGTGCCTGGAGTTTGGGCCAGGGAGGTCCCTATAGCAATCAGCCCCAGCATTTT

J gene: TRBJ1-6
clone size: -
D gene: -
V gene: TRBV5-6
CDR3 protein: CASRLRNSPLHF
CDR3 DNA: TGTGCCAGCAGGTTGAGGAATTCACCCCTCCACTTT

J gene: TRBJ1-5
clone size: few
D gene: -
V gene: TRBV10-2
CDR3 protein: CASRMGGTSNQPQHF
CDR3 DNA: TGCGCCAGCAGGATGGGGGGTACGAGCAATCAGCCCCAGCATTTT

J gene: TRBJ1-1
clone size: -
D gene: TRBD1
V gene: TRBV6-1
CDR3 protein: CASSEDRGDTEAFF
CDR3 DNA: TGTGCCAGCAGTGAAGACAGGGGAGACACTGAAGCTTTCTTT

J gene: TRBJ2-7
clone size: -
D gene: -
V gene: TRBV5-6
CDR3 protein: CASSFTPTADLYEQYF
CDR3 DNA: TGTGCCAGCAGCTTTACCCCAACAGCCGACCTCTACGAGCAGTACTTC

J gene: TRBJ2-1
clone size: -
D gene: TRBD1
V gene: TRBV11-3
CDR3 protein: CASSLIGQGRGEQFF
CDR3 DNA: TGTGCCAGCAGCTTAATAGGACAGGGAAGAGGTGAGCAGTTCTTC

J gene: TRBJ2-5
clone size: -
D gene: TRBD2
V gene: TRBV5-4
CDR3 protein: CASSELGTSGGKTQYF
CDR3 DNA: TGTGCCAGCAGTGAACTCGGGACTAGCGGGGGGAAGACCCAGTACTTC

J gene: TRBJ2-5
clone size: -
D gene: TRBD1
V gene: TRBV2
CDR3 protein: CASSSTGGQETQYF
CDR3 DNA: TGTGCCAGCAGTTCAACAGGGGGCCAAGAGACCCAGTACTTC

J gene: TRBJ1-1
clone size: few
D gene: -
V gene: TRBV5-1
CDR3 protein: CASSSDGLLGAFF
CDR3 DNA: TGCGCCAGCAGCTCTGACGGTCTCTTGGGAGCTTTCTTT

J gene: TRBJ2-1
clone size: -
D gene: TRBD2
V gene: TRBV18
CDR3 protein: CASSPSGGVYNEQFF
CDR3 DNA: TGTGCCAGCTCACCTAGCGGGGGGGTCTACAATGAGCAGTTCTTC

J gene: TRBJ1-2
clone size: -
D gene: -
V gene: TRBV5-1
CDR3 protein: CASSSMDIGGYTF
CDR3 DNA: TGCGCCAGCAGCTCTATGGACATTGGTGGCTACACCTTC

J gene: TRBJ1-6
clone size: -
D gene: TRBD1
V gene: TRBV2
CDR3 protein: CASMLTTGSSSPLHF
CDR3 DNA: TGTGCCAGCATGCTCACGACAGGGTCCTCTTCACCCCTCCACTTT

J gene: TRBJ1-1
clone size: -
D gene: -
V gene: TRBV5-1
CDR3 protein: CASSDPGMNTEAFF
CDR3 DNA: TGCGCCAGCAGTGATCCGGGAATGAACACTGAAGCTTTCTTT

J gene: TRBJ1-2
clone size: few
D gene: -
V gene: TRBV7-2
CDR3 protein: CASSFIGNYGYTF
CDR3 DNA: TGTGCCAGCAGCTTCATCGGAAACTATGGCTACACCTTC

J gene: TRBJ2-3
clone size: few
D gene: TRBD1
V gene: TRBV19
CDR3 protein: CASSISQDREGGDTQYF
CDR3 DNA: TGTGCCAGTAGTATAAGTCAGGACAGGGAAGGAGGAGATACGCAGTATTTT

J gene: TRBJ2-5
clone size: -
D gene: -
V gene: TRBV28
CDR3 protein: CASSPLEQTGGRKTQYF
CDR3 DNA: TGTGCCAGCAGTCCCCTTGAACAGACAGGAGGCCGGAAGACCCAGTACTTC

J gene: TRBJ1-6
clone size: -
D gene: -
V gene: TRBV4-1
CDR3 protein: CASSQEEAGNSPLHF
CDR3 DNA: TGCGCCAGCAGCCAAGAGGAGGCGGGTAATTCACCCCTCCACTTT

J gene: TRBJ1-6
clone size: -
D gene: TRBD1
V gene: TRBV9
CDR3 protein: CASSQTGYNSPLHF
CDR3 DNA: TGTGCCAGCAGCCAGACAGGGTATAATTCACCCCTCCACTTT

J gene: TRBJ1-4
clone size: -
D gene: -
V gene: TRBV2
CDR3 protein: CASMRGEDEKLFF
CDR3 DNA: TGTGCCAGCATGCGGGGGGAGGATGAAAAACTGTTTTTT

J gene: TRBJ1-1
clone size: -
D gene: TRBD1
V gene: TRBV6-5
CDR3 protein: CASSLTGTGGTEAFF
CDR3 DNA: TGTGCCAGCAGTTTAACCGGGACAGGGGGGACTGAAGCTTTCTTT

J gene: TRBJ1-4
clone size: -
D gene: TRBD1
V gene: TRBV4-2
CDR3 protein: CASSQDSGTGREKLFF
CDR3 DNA: TGTGCCAGCAGCCAAGATTCGGGGACAGGGCGTGAAAAACTGTTTTTT

J gene: TRBJ1-4
clone size: -
D gene: TRBD1
V gene: TRBV30
CDR3 protein: CACGDSLLLTNEKLFF
CDR3 DNA: TGTGCCTGTGGGGACAGTCTTCTTCTAACTAATGAAAAACTGTTTTTT

J gene: TRBJ1-1
clone size: -
D gene: -
V gene: TRBV11-2
CDR3 protein: CASSLADYTEAFF
CDR3 DNA: TGTGCCAGCAGCTTGGCGGATTACACTGAAGCTTTCTTT